This T cell receptor (beta chain) comes out of a study of blood T cells in healthy people across ages. About the study: The capture of about one barcoded beta molecule per two T cells was achieved by template switching.

V was shortened by 6 bases and J by 0 bases, with 12 bases between the two germline ends. Germline values: CDR1 MNHNY, CDR2 SVGAGI (reference sequence). The CDR3 is made up of 15 amino acids. The authors ran a second PCR of about 6 to 12 cycles using a sample-barcoded 5' primer and a J-beta primer mix. TCRdb reanalysed the 5' RACE reads using MiXCR and keeps one entry per CDR3 protein. The sample lists about 1.4 million distinct CDR3 sequences; approximately 59% were seen once. This clonotype turned up a few times. The TCR comes from a man younger than 30 in good health. The rearrangement links TRBV6-6 to TRBJ1-5; D possibly corresponds to TRBD1 (5 bases). The specimen was blood. CDR3 DNA sequence: TGTGCCAGCAGAGAAGGGGCAGCTAGCAATCAGCCCCAGCATTTT. This codes for CASREGAASNQPQHF.